Listed here are 26 T cell receptor beta chains from one sample, sequenced in a study of early T cells in non-severe SARS-CoV-2 infection. TCRdb reprocessed the 5' RACE reads with MiXCR, giving one entry per CDR3 protein. The table lists roughly 80,000 distinct CDR3 sequences, over 12% of them singletons. Input material: whole blood. Every receptor here comes from an adult who was a healthcare worker with PCR-confirmed SARS-CoV-2 infection or an uninfected control (not recorded which).

The chain is built from TRBV2 and TRBJ2-2; D not resolved. The V end lost 4 bases, the J end lost 2 bases, and 8 bases lay between the germline ends. CDR3 length: 14 residues. CDR1 is SNHLY, CDR2 FYNNEI, per germline. The CDR3 is CASSGATNTGELFF. The CDR3 bases are TGTGCCAGCAGTGGGGCCACAAACACCGGGGAGCTGTTTTTT.

This clonotype was observed a handful of times. This chain joins TRBV19 and TRBJ1-5, with D unresolved. In germline, CDR1 is LNHDA, CDR2 SQIVND (reference sequence). Trimming removed 6 bases from V and 4 bases from J, with 16 bases in between. This CDR3 is 15 amino acids long. CDR3 nucleotides: TGTGCCAGTAGCCCTCAGGCATATGGGAATCAGCCCCAGCATTTT. Protein sequence: CASSPQAYGNQPQHF.

At least ten counts were recorded for this clonotype. The chain carries TRBV7-2 and TRBJ2-1; tentative D call: TRBD2 (5 bases). The germline V gene encodes CDR1 SGHTA and CDR2 FQGNSA. Trimming shortened V by 0 bases and J by 3 bases, and 9 bases separated the two germline ends. The CDR3 contains 15 residues. In DNA, the CDR3 is TGTGCCAGCAGCTTAGCAGCGGCTTTCTACAATGAGCAGTTCTTC. It is translated as CASSLAAAFYNEQFF.

For the CDR3, the DNA is TGCGCCAGCAGCCAACGGGACAGGGCAAATCAGCCCCAGCATTTT. Translating it yields CASSQRDRANQPQHF. V gene TRBV4-1 combines with J gene TRBJ1-5, with TRBD1 matching over 9 bases. Germline CDR1 is MGHRA and CDR2 is YSYEKL. With 2 bases clipped from V and 4 bases from J, the junction kept 3 bases outside the gene matches. This CDR3 is built from 15 residues.

This chain uses TRBV28 with TRBJ2-3; 8 nucleotides agree with TRBD2. Trimming at V came to 6 bases and at J to 3 bases, leaving 11 bases not matched to a gene. The CDR3 is made up of 16 amino acids. Germline CDR1 MDHEN, CDR2 SYDVKM. CDR3 in amino acids: CASRTSGGGVTDTQYF. Written as DNA, the CDR3 is TGTGCCAGCAGGACATCCGGGGGGGGTGTGACAGATACGCAGTATTTT.

This chain joins TRBV5-1 and TRBJ2-1; maybe TRBD1 (6 bases). V shed 6 bases and J shed 0 bases, with 13 bases lying between them. The CDR3 has 15 residues. Germline CDR1 and CDR2: SGHRS and YFSETQ. The CDR3 nucleotides read TGCGCCAGCAACGAGGACAGCGGCTCCTACAATGAGCAGTTCTTC. Translation: CASNEDSGSYNEQFF.

This chain joins TRBV7-2 and TRBJ2-7, with TRBD1 matching 8 bases. The CDR3 is 15 amino acids. Trimming removed 1 base from V and 0 bases from J; junction bases left unmatched: 2. Germline values: CDR1 SGHTA, CDR2 FQGNSA. The CDR3, as DNA: TGTGCCAGCAGCTTAGGGACAGGGCTCTCCTACGAGCAGTACTTC. Translating gives CASSLGTGLSYEQYF.

The chain links TRBV11-2 to TRBJ2-7, with 10 positions matching TRBD2. This CDR3 has 14 residues. From germline, CDR1 is SGHAT and CDR2 FQNNGV. V dropped 1 base and J dropped 4; count of bases not matched to a gene: 1. CDR3 loop: CASSLASGRYEQYF. For the CDR3, the DNA is TGTGCCAGCAGCTTAGCTAGCGGGAGATACGAGCAGTACTTC.

The V call is TRBV6-6, the J call TRBJ1-2, with D maybe TRBD1 (6 bases). V was cut by 7 bases and J by 6 bases, with 12 bases left in between. The CDR3 is made up of 12 amino acids. Germline V gene sequence: CDR1 MNHNY, CDR2 SVGAGI (reference sequence). The CDR3 loop reads CASKPGEDGYTF. In DNA, the CDR3 is TGTGCCAGCAAGCCAGGGGAGGATGGCTACACCTTC.

CDR3 nucleotide sequence: TGTGCCAGCAGCTGGTCCGGACAGGGCCCTAACTATGGCTACACCTTC. Amino acid sequence: CASSWSGQGPNYGYTF. This chain uses TRBV13 with TRBJ1-2; 8 bases are shared with TRBD1. The CDR3 is 16 residues long. The ends lost 4 bases at V and 0 bases at J; junction bases unmatched: 7. Per germline, CDR1 PRHDT and CDR2 FYEKMQ (reference sequence).

Many counts were recorded for this clonotype. This chain uses TRBV7-8 with TRBJ2-7, with 8 bases identical to TRBD1. Germline CDR1 and CDR2: SGHVS and FQNEAQ. V dropped 5 bases and J dropped 3; count of bases not matched to a gene: 6. This CDR3 region has 14 residues. The CDR3 DNA follows: TGTGCCAGCAGCGCCACAGGGGGGATCTACGAGCAGTACTTC. Translated: CASSATGGIYEQYF.

This clonotype was seen a few times. The gene calls are TRBV15 and TRBJ2-1; D remains unclear. The CDR3 contains 12 residues. The V end lost 5 bases, the J end lost 5 bases, and 7 bases lay between the germline ends. Germline CDR1 and CDR2: LNHNV and YYDKDF (reference sequence). CDR3 nucleotides: TGTGCCACCAGCCCGGATGACAATGAGCAGTTCTTC. Amino acid sequence: CATSPDDNEQFF. Full variable domain (remainder filled in from reference TRBV15 and TRBJ2-1): DAMVIQNPRYQVTQFGKPVTLSCSQTLNHNVMYWYQQKSSQAPKLLFHYYDKDFNNEADTPDNFQSRRPNTSFCFLDIRSPGLGDTAMYLCATSPDDNEQFFGPGTRLTVL.

The chain links TRBV4-1 to TRBJ1-5; D uncertain. Trimming shortened V by 3 bases and J by 0 bases, and 6 bases separated the two germline ends. Per germline, CDR1 MGHRA and CDR2 YSYEKL. The CDR3 contains 14 residues. Here the CDR3 DNA reads TGCGCCAGCAGCCACGGCTATAGCAATCAGCCCCAGCATTTT. It encodes CASSHGYSNQPQHF.

V gene TRBV10-1 combines with J gene TRBJ2-7; the D is unclear. The CDR3 length is 12 residues. V was clipped by 5 bases and J by 3 bases, with 8 bases between them. Germline loops: CDR1 WNHNN, CDR2 SYGVQD (reference sequence). CDR3 protein: CASSSGYYEQYF. The CDR3 bases are TGCGCCAGCAGTTCTGGGTACTACGAGCAGTACTTC.

CDR3 sequence: CASSLRGQNYEQYF. In DNA, the CDR3 is TGTGCCAGCAGTTTAAGGGGACAGAACTACGAGCAGTACTTC. This chain connects TRBV27 to TRBJ2-7; 7 bases align to TRBD1. The CDR3 is made up of 14 amino acids. V was clipped by 2 bases and J by 3 bases; unmatched bases: 4. Germline V lookup: CDR1 MNHEY, CDR2 SMNVEV (reference sequence).

This chain connects TRBV18 to TRBJ2-1, with unresolved D. The germline CDR1 and CDR2 sequences are KGHSH and LQKENI. Trimming took off 2 bases at V and 8 bases at J, with 10 bases between the two ends. The CDR3 runs 13 residues. The DNA of the CDR3 is TGTGCCAGCTCACCAACTACCTTGGATGAGCAGTTCTTC. This sequence encodes CASSPTTLDEQFF.

This clonotype has ten or more counts. This sequence joins TRBV30 and TRBJ1-1, with 10 bases matching TRBD1. The V gene end was trimmed by 2 bases and the J gene end by 10 bases; junction bases not matched to a gene: 7. Germline values: CDR1 GTSNPN, CDR2 SVGIG (reference sequence). This CDR3 has 13 residues. CDR3 DNA: TGTGCCTGGAGTACGACAGGGGGCGGTGGAGCTTTCTTT. This translates into CAWSTTGGGGAFF. Filled out from reference TRBV30 and TRBJ1-1, the complete variable domain reads SQTIHQWPATLVQPVGSPLSLECTVEGTSNPNLYWYRQAAGRGLQLLFYSVGIGQISSEVPQNLSASRPQDRQFILSSKKLLLSDSGFYLCAWSTTGGGGAFFGQGTRLTVV.

The rearrangement links TRBV20-1 to TRBJ1-1; 7 bases are shared with TRBD1. V lost 7 bases to trimming and J lost 11 bases; unmatched junction nucleotides: 7. Per the germline V gene, CDR1 is DFQATT and CDR2 is SNEGSKA (reference sequence). The CDR3 covers 10 residues. The CDR3 nucleotides are TGCAGTGTTCAGGGGGGGGTGGCTTTCTTT. Translating gives CSVQGGVAFF.

This clonotype appeared a few times. This chain uses TRBV7-2 with TRBJ2-4; 14 nucleotides align to TRBD2. V lost 4 bases, J lost 3 bases, and 8 bases stayed unmatched. This CDR3 spans 18 amino acids. CDR1 is SGHTA, CDR2 FQGNSA, per germline. The CDR3 is CASSSPGTSGSFKNIQYF. Here the CDR3 DNA reads TGTGCCAGCAGCTCCCCCGGGACTAGCGGGAGTTTCAAAAACATTCAGTACTTC.

This clonotype was recorded at least ten times. DNA for the CDR3: TGCGCCAGCAGCATCTACAATGAGCAGTTCTTC. Its protein product is CASSIYNEQFF. J is TRBJ2-1 and V is TRBV4-1; the D is unclear. Trimming cost V 5 bases and J 3 bases, with 2 bases left between them. Germline V gene sequence: CDR1 MGHRA, CDR2 YSYEKL. CDR3 length: 11 residues.

This clonotype was observed a handful of times. The chain carries TRBV30 and TRBJ1-1; 7 nucleotides agree with TRBD1. CDR1 and CDR2 from the germline V gene are GTSNPN and SVGIG (reference sequence). The CDR3 is 15 residues long. V was clipped by 1 base and J by 0 bases; unmatched bases: 5. CDR3 residues: CAWSAPGQLNTEAFF. CDR3 sequence (DNA): TGTGCCTGGAGTGCCCCGGGACAGCTGAACACTGAAGCTTTCTTT.

V usage is TRBV3-1 and J usage is TRBJ2-1; D gene uncertain. Deletions cut 4 bases from V and 0 bases from J, with 10 bases between. Germline values: CDR1 LGHDT, CDR2 YNNKEL (reference sequence). This CDR3 is 15 amino acids long. The CDR3 sequence is CASSRWGSSYNEQFF. The CDR3 DNA reads as TGTGCCAGCAGCCGCTGGGGTTCCTCCTACAATGAGCAGTTCTTC.

This clonotype was seen more than once but under ten times. The DNA for the CDR3 is TGTGCCAGTAGCCGGGACAGGGGACTCCCAGATACGCAGTATTTT. Encoded protein: CASSRDRGLPDTQYF. This chain uses TRBV19 with TRBJ2-3; 10 nucleotides align to TRBD1. V lost 6 bases, J lost 4 bases, and 7 bases stayed unmatched. CDR1 is LNHDA and CDR2 is SQIVND in the germline V gene (reference sequence). This CDR3 region has 15 residues.

The chain carries TRBV7-9 and TRBJ1-2, with a possible D match to TRBD1 (6 bases). Trimming cost V 7 bases and J 4 bases, with 19 bases left between them. Germline V lookup: CDR1 SEHNR, CDR2 FQNEAQ (reference sequence). The length of the CDR3 is 15 residues. CDR3 region: CASTGEQGMTYGYTF. In nucleotides, the CDR3 is TGTGCCAGCACGGGCGAACAGGGAATGACCTATGGCTACACCTTC.

The gene calls are TRBV2 and TRBJ1-6; 7 bases fit TRBD1. The CDR3 is made up of 16 amino acids. V was clipped by 4 bases and J by 7 bases; unmatched bases: 10. The V gene's germline CDR1 is SNHLY and CDR2 FYNNEI. Here the CDR3 reads CASSGPGQIVNSPLHF. DNA for the CDR3: TGTGCCAGCAGTGGACCGGGACAGATAGTCAATTCACCCCTCCACTTT.

This clonotype was recorded at least ten times. V gene TRBV2 combines with J gene TRBJ2-3, with D tentatively TRBD2 (7 bases). V was cut by 7 bases and J by 4 bases, with 15 bases left in between. This CDR3 spans 14 amino acids. CDR1 and CDR2 from the germline V gene are SNHLY and FYNNEI. CDR3 DNA: TGTGCCAGCAAAAAGGGGGAGGGGGCAGATACGCAGTATTTT. It yields the protein CASKKGEGADTQYF. The whole variable domain, filled in from reference TRBV2 and TRBJ2-3, reads EPEVTQTPSHQVTQMGQEVILRCVPISNHLYFYWYRQILGQKVEFLVSFYNNEISEKSEIFDDQFSVERPDGSNFTLKIRSTKLEDSAMYFCASKKGEGADTQYFGPGTRLTVL.